This entry concerns a single T cell receptor beta chain. The data originate from a study of control samples from healthy donors and cancer patients. The CDR3 has 14 amino acids. The V and J ends lost 5 bases and 2 bases respectively, with 11 bases between them. Germline V gives CDR1 SGHTA, CDR2 FQGNSA. Method: immunoSEQ multiplex PCR; TCRdb's copy keeps in-frame clones and lacks some. The top ten hold around 1.6% of the sample, which has roughly 120,000 clones, just over 90% seen once. This TCR was recovered from a man in his forties or fifties with head and neck cancer. Source material: PBMCs. The chain has TRBV7-2 and TRBJ2-3; D unresolved. The CDR3 sequence is CASSATPVTDTQYF. In DNA form, the CDR3 reads TGTGCCAGCAGCGCCACCCCCGTCACAGATACGCAGTATTTT.